This passage covers 29 T cell receptor beta chains from one sample sequenced in a study of blood T cells in healthy people across ages. Sample-barcoded 5' priming and a J-beta primer mix drove a second PCR of 7 to 11 cycles. TCRdb re-analysed the 5' RACE reads in MiXCR, keeping a single row per CDR3 protein. The repertoire holds roughly 640,000 distinct CDR3 sequences, with about 30% as singletons. Sequencing used blood. Receptors were obtained from an elderly woman in good health.

The count of this clonotype is one. A much bigger clone sits one base away, suggesting this may be a read error. This rearrangement joins TRBV6-1 to TRBJ1-2; TRBD1 matches 7 bases. CDR1 is MNHNS, CDR2 SASEGT, per germline. This CDR3 has 15 residues. CDR3 loop: CASCAGQAVNYGCTF. CDR3 in DNA: TGTGCCAGCTGCGCAGGACAGGCCGTGAACTATGGCTGCACCTTC.

This clonotype has more than one count but fewer than ten. Being one base from a much bigger clone, this may be a read error. The chain recombines TRBV20-1 with TRBJ2-1, with 8 nucleotides matching TRBD1. The J call may be in error: the DNA end matches TRBJ2-7 better. Germline V lookup: CDR1 DFQATT, CDR2 SNEGSKA (reference sequence). This CDR3 is built from 14 residues. CDR3 coding DNA: TGCAGTGCTCACGACAGGGGCGGTTACAATGAGCAGTACTTC. This encodes CSAHDRGGYNEQYF.

There are many counts of this clonotype. The chain combines TRBV5-4 with TRBJ2-3; D remains unclear. The CDR3 is 15 residues long. V dropped 0 bases and J dropped 5 bases, with 13 bases sitting between them. Germline CDR1 SGHNT, CDR2 YYREEE (reference sequence). CDR3 nucleotides: TGTGCCAGCAGCTTGGTGGGCCCGAGGTTAGATACGCAGTATTTT. It specifies CASSLVGPRLDTQYF.

Regarding this clonotype: This may arise from a read error, as a much more abundant clone is one base away. CDR3 amino acids: CASSALGWGYNEQFF. The CDR3 bases are TGTGCCAGCAGCGCCTTAGGGTGGGGCTACAATGAGCAGTTCTTC. V usage is TRBV9 and J usage is TRBJ2-1; D not certain. Looked up from germline, CDR1 is SGDLS and CDR2 is YYNGEE. V was shortened by 3 bases and J by 3 bases, with 13 bases between the two germline ends. CDR3 length: 15 amino acids.

This clonotype was detected ten times or more. This chain links TRBV10-3 with TRBJ1-4; 10 positions agree with TRBD1. Germline V lookup: CDR1 ENHRY, CDR2 SYGVKD. Unmatched junction bases numbered 2, after V lost 4 bases and J lost 0 bases. This CDR3 comprises 16 residues. The CDR3 is CAISGGTGATNEKLFF. CDR3 in DNA: TGTGCCATCAGTGGCGGGACAGGGGCAACTAATGAAAAACTGTTTTTT.

On this clonotype: Since a much larger clone is just one base distant, this may be a read error. The V gene is TRBV7-9, the J gene TRBJ2-7; 13 bases are a match to TRBD2. The CDR3 loop spans 17 amino acids. V dropped 5 bases and J dropped 7; count of bases not matched to a gene: 14. Germline V gene sequence: CDR1 SEHNR, CDR2 FQNEAQ (reference sequence). The CDR3 coding sequence is TGTGCCAGCAGCCTTTTGTTACTAGCGGGGGGGCTTGTTGAGCAGTACTTC. It is translated as CASSLLLLAGGLVEQYF.

This clonotype was counted only a few times. This could be a read error, since a much larger clone is one nucleotide away. V gene TRBV5-1 combines with J gene TRBJ2-3; tentatively, D is TRBD1 (6 bases). Trimming took off 3 bases at V and 5 bases at J, with 10 bases between the two ends. There are 13 residues in the CDR3. CDR1 is SGHRS, CDR2 YFSETQ, per germline. CDR3 in DNA: TGCGCCAGCAGCTCGAACAGGGAAGATACGCAGTATTTT. Translating gives CASSSNREDTQYF.

A note on this clonotype: A read error may be the cause here, since a much bigger clone is one base away. The V and J genes are TRBV9 and TRBJ2-3; 7 positions agree with TRBD2. Germline-derived CDR1 and CDR2 are SGDLS and YYNGEE. The CDR3 loop spans 16 amino acids. CDR3 sequence reads: CASSVAGGGVTDTRYF. The CDR3 nucleotides read TGTGCCAGCAGCGTAGCTGGGGGGGGGGTCACAGATACGCGGTATTTT.

This clonotype was found many times. This chain joins TRBV30 and TRBJ2-3; 7 nucleotides line up with TRBD1. J gave up 3 bases and V 0 bases, and 0 bases lay outside the gene matches. Germline lookup yields CDR1 GTSNPN and CDR2 SVGIG (reference sequence). CDR3 length: 13 residues. DNA of the CDR3: TGTGCCTGGAGTGTACAGGGGACAGATACGCAGTATTTT. Residues: CAWSVQGTDTQYF. The full variable domain, rest sourced from reference TRBV30 and TRBJ2-3, is SQTIHQWPATLVQPVGSPLSLECTVEGTSNPNLYWYRQAAGRGLQLLFYSVGIGQISSEVPQNLSASRPQDRQFILSSKKLLLSDSGFYLCAWSVQGTDTQYFGPGTRLTVL.

Comment on this clonotype: Just one base apart from a much larger clone, this may be a read error. The chain links TRBV29-1 to TRBJ2-1, with D maybe TRBD2 (6 bases). The germline V and J ends were trimmed by 3 bases and 10 bases, with 10 bases remaining between them. This CDR3 spans 11 amino acids. Germline CDR1 SQVTM, CDR2 ANQGSEA. The CDR3 protein is CSVDNGGEQFF. CDR3 in DNA: TGCAGCGTTGATAACGGAGGGGAGCAGTTCTTC.

This clonotype was seen at least ten times. The chain carries TRBV5-1 and TRBJ2-1; 11 nucleotides match TRBD2. V shed 4 bases, J shed 4 bases, and the junction held 13 bases outside the gene matches. The germline V gene has CDR1 SGHRS and CDR2 YFSETQ. The CDR3 covers 18 residues. In DNA, the CDR3 is TGCGCCAGCAGCGCCAGACTAGCGGGGAAGTTACGTTACAATGAGCAGTTCTTC. Its protein is CASSARLAGKLRYNEQFF.

About this clonotype itself: This may be a read error, as it is one base from a much larger clone. Written as DNA, the CDR3 is TGTGCCAGCAGTTACACGGCCAGGGGAGGCGCAGATACGCAGTATTTT. This codes for CASSYTARGGADTQYF. The chain joins TRBV6-6 to TRBJ2-3; tentatively, D is TRBD1 or TRBD2 (6 bases each). Deletions cut 2 bases from V and 4 bases from J, with 16 bases between. The CDR3 loop spans 16 amino acids. Germline CDR1 MNHNY, CDR2 SVGAGI (reference sequence).

There are a few counts of this clonotype. The chain employs TRBV6-6 and TRBJ2-3; D uncertain. Germline CDR1 MNHNY, CDR2 SVGAGI (reference sequence). The germline V and J ends were trimmed by 11 bases and 4 bases, with 10 bases remaining between them. This CDR3 has 11 amino acids. The CDR3 bases are TGTGCCGCCCGTGGCGCAGATACGCAGTATTTT. This encodes CAARGADTQYF.

This clonotype was seen only once. The chain links TRBV30 to TRBJ2-7, with TRBD2 as a possible D gene (6 bases). This CDR3 has 14 residues. Trimming removed 6 bases at V and 4 bases at J, with 19 bases between. Germline lookup yields CDR1 GTSNPN and CDR2 SVGIG (reference sequence). CDR3 DNA: TGTGCCTGCCCCCGGACTAACTCCTCTTACGAGCAGTACTTC. This translates into CACPRTNSSYEQYF.

Concerning this clonotype itself: The germline gene is not matched at one end of the junction; a read error may be the cause. The chain combines TRBV6-5 with TRBJ1-2; the match to TRBD1 covers 9 bases. Germline V gives CDR1 MNHEY, CDR2 SVGAGI. CDR3 length: 13 residues. CDR3 nucleotide sequence: TGTACCAGCACTTCGGGACAGGGCTATGGCTACACCTTC. Translated, it gives CTSTSGQGYGYTF.

This clonotype appeared many times. It may be a read error: a sequence one base away is much more abundant. The rearrangement uses TRBV9 and TRBJ2-5, with TRBD1 matching 11 bases. Germline CDR1 SGDLS, CDR2 YYNGEE. The CDR3 runs 14 residues. J gave up 11 bases and V 3 bases, and 9 bases lay outside the gene matches. The CDR3 bases are TGTGCCAGCAGCGGGGGACAGGGGGTGGATGAGCAGTACTTC. Its protein is CASSGGQGVDEQYF.

The genes are TRBV30 and TRBJ2-2, with a possible D match to TRBD1 (6 bases). This CDR3 comprises 15 residues. Between the trimmed V and J ends, which lost 3 bases and 3 bases, there was a span of 14 bases. In germline, CDR1 is GTSNPN, CDR2 SVGIG (reference sequence). Here the CDR3 DNA reads TGTGCCTGGAGCGTACAGGGTGGGGACACCGGGGAGCTGTTTTTT. It specifies CAWSVQGGDTGELFF.

The chain links TRBV5-1 to TRBJ1-4, with D maybe TRBD1 (5 bases). Between the trimmed V and J ends, which lost 3 bases and 6 bases, there was a span of 15 bases. Germline V gene data show CDR1 as SGHRS and CDR2 as YFSETQ. The CDR3 is 15 amino acids. The CDR3 nucleotides read TGCGCCAGCAGCTCCTCGGGGGGTCAATATGAAAAACTGTTTTTT. It encodes CASSSSGGQYEKLFF.

This clonotype was seen ten or more times. The rearrangement uses TRBV11-2 and TRBJ2-7; either TRBD1 or TRBD2 may supply D (5 bases each). This CDR3 comprises 15 residues. CDR1 is SGHAT and CDR2 is FQNNGV in the germline V gene. V lost 0 bases and J lost 0, with 9 bases in between. CDR3 nucleotides: TGTGCCAGCAGCTTAGAATGGGGGATCTCCTACGAGCAGTACTTC. Translation gives CASSLEWGISYEQYF. Full variable domain (remainder filled in from reference TRBV11-2 and TRBJ2-7): EAGVAQSPRYKIIEKRQSVAFWCNPISGHATLYWYQQILGQGPKLLIQFQNNGVVDDSQLPKDRFSAERLKGVDSTLKIQPAKLEDSAVYLCASSLEWGISYEQYFGPGTRLTVT.

This clonotype came up many times. This chain uses TRBV20-1 with TRBJ1-5; tentatively, D is TRBD1 (6 bases). The germline gives CDR1 DFQATT, CDR2 SNEGSKA (reference sequence). Trimming shortened V by 5 bases and J by 1 base, and 12 bases separated the two germline ends. The CDR3 is made up of 14 amino acids. The CDR3 reads CSAPLQGSNQPQHF. The DNA for the CDR3 is TGCAGTGCTCCATTACAGGGCAGCAATCAGCCCCAGCATTTT.

This clonotype was counted a single time. This may be a read error: a much more frequent sequence differs by one nucleotide. V and J are TRBV24-1 and TRBJ2-7; TRBD2 is a possible D gene (5 bases). This CDR3 has 11 residues. Germline CDR1 KGHDR, CDR2 SFDVKD. The CDR3 DNA reads as TGTGCCCCCAGTTCGGGGTACGAGCAGTACTTC. It specifies CAPSSGYEQYF.

Ten or more counts support this clonotype. J is TRBJ2-7 and V is TRBV28, with a possible D match to TRBD1 (6 bases). The CDR3 length is 14 residues. Per germline, CDR1 MDHEN and CDR2 SYDVKM. Trimming took off 6 bases at V and 3 bases at J, with 15 bases between the two ends. The CDR3: CASRRSGALYEQYF. DNA of the CDR3: TGTGCCAGCAGGCGTTCAGGGGCACTCTACGAGCAGTACTTC.

This clonotype occurred many times. The V call is TRBV5-6, the J call TRBJ1-2; D not certain. This CDR3 is built from 11 residues. The V gene's germline CDR1 is SGHDT and CDR2 YYEEEE. Trimming shortened V by 0 bases and J by 7 bases, and 4 bases separated the two germline ends. The CDR3 DNA sequence: TGTGCCAGCAGCTTGGGCGCTGGCTACACCTTC. Translating gives CASSLGAGYTF.

This clonotype showed up just a few times. J is TRBJ1-6 and V is TRBV20-1, with 10 bases lining up with TRBD1. The CDR3 is made up of 14 amino acids. V was pared by 6 bases and J by 10 bases, with 9 bases of the junction left unmatched. Germline V gene data show CDR1 as DFQATT and CDR2 as SNEGSKA (reference sequence). CDR3 region: CSASRDRGVSPLHF. In nucleotides, the CDR3 is TGCAGTGCCAGCCGGGACAGGGGTGTCTCACCCCTCCACTTT.

This clonotype was detected only a few times. A read error may explain this, as a much larger clone is one base away. The gene calls are TRBV29-1 and TRBJ2-1; no firm D call. Per the germline V gene, CDR1 is SQVTM and CDR2 is ANQGSEA. The CDR3 contains 11 residues. The CDR3 nucleotides are TGCAACGCAGCTCGATACAATGAGCAGTTCTTC. It specifies CNAARYNEQFF.

Comment on this clonotype: Being one base from a much bigger clone, this may be a read error. J is TRBJ2-5 and V is TRBV29-1; 7 bases agree with TRBD1. J lost 11 bases, V lost 1 base, and 10 bases had no gene match. The germline gives CDR1 SQVTM, CDR2 ANQGSEA. The CDR3 runs to 13 residues. This chain's CDR3 is CSVEGQGPHEQYF. The CDR3 DNA is TGCAGCGTTGAAGGACAGGGCCCCCATGAGCAGTACTTC.

This chain uses TRBV21-1 with TRBJ1-5. TRBV21-1 is a pseudogene locus. The CDR3 is 14 amino acids. The CDR3 DNA reads TGTGCCAGCAGCAAATTCAGTGGGTGGCAGCCCCAGCATTTT. This sequence encodes CASSKFSGWQPQHF.

This chain links TRBV25-1 with TRBJ1-2; D may be TRBD1 (6 bases). CDR3 length: 14 residues. Trimming cost V 5 bases and J 8 bases, with 18 bases left between them. Germline V gene lookup returns CDR1 MGHDK and CDR2 SYGVNS. CDR3 in DNA: TGTGCCAGCAGTCTCGGACAGAGGGCGCGGGGCTACACCTTC. Its translation is CASSLGQRARGYTF.

The chain is built from TRBV7-9 and TRBJ2-1; the D is unclear. This CDR3 contains 15 residues. V was clipped by 7 bases and J by 2 bases, with 15 bases between them. Germline lookup yields CDR1 SEHNR and CDR2 FQNEAQ (reference sequence). CDR3 coding DNA: TGTGCCAGCACCCTCACTGGTTTCACCTACAATGAGCAGTTCTTC. Its translation is CASTLTGFTYNEQFF.